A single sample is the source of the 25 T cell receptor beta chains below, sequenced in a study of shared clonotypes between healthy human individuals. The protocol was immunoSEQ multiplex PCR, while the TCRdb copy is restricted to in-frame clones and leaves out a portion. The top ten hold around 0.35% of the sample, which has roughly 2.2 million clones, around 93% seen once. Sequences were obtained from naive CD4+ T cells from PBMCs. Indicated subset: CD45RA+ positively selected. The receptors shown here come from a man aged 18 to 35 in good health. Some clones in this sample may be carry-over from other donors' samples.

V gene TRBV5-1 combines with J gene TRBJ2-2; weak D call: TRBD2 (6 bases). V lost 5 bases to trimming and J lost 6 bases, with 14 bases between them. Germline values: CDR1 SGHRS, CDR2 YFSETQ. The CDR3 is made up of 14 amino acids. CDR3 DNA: TGCGCCAGCAGTGTCCCTAGCGCGGCCGGGGAGCTGTTTTTT. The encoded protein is CASSVPSAAGELFF.

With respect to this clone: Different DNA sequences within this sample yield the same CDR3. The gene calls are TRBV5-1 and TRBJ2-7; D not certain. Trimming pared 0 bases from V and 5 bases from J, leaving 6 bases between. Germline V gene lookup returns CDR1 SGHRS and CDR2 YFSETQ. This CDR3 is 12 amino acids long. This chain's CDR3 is CASSLVGNEQYF. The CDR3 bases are TGCGCCAGCAGCTTGGTGGGGAACGAGCAGTACTTC.

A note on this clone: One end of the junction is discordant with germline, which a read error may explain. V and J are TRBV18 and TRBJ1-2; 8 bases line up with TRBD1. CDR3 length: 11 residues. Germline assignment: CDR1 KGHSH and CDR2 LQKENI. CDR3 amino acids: CASSPGTGAFF. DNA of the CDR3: TGTGCCAGCTCACCCGGGACAGGAGCCTTCTTC.

This chain's CDR3 is CASSPPPGLANSYEQYF. The CDR3 nucleotides are TGTGCCAGCAGCCCCCCCCCGGGACTAGCGAATTCCTACGAGCAGTACTTC. The chain has TRBV9 and TRBJ2-7, with TRBD2 identical over 10 bases. The ends lost 4 bases at V and 1 base at J; junction bases unmatched: 11. The CDR3 loop spans 17 amino acids. Germline loops: CDR1 SGDLS, CDR2 YYNGEE.

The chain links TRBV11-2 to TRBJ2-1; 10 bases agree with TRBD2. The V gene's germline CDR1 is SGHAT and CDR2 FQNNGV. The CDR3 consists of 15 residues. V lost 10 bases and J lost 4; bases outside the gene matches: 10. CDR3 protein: CATSTVAGGYNEQFF. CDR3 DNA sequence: TGTGCCACCTCCACGGTAGCGGGAGGTTACAATGAGCAGTTCTTC.

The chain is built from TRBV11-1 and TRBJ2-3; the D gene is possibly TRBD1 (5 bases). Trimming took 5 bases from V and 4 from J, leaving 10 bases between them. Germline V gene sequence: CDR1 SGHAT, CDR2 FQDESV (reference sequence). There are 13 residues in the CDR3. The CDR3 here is CASSLGAPDTQYF. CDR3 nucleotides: TGTGCCAGCAGCCTAGGGGCCCCAGATACGCAGTATTTT. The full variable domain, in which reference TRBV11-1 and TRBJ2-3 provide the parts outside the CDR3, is EAEVAQSPRYKITEKSQAVAFWCDPISGHATLYWYRQILGQGPELLVQFQDESVVDDSQLPKDRFSAERLKGVDSTLKIQPAELGDSAMYLCASSLGAPDTQYFGPGTRLTVL.

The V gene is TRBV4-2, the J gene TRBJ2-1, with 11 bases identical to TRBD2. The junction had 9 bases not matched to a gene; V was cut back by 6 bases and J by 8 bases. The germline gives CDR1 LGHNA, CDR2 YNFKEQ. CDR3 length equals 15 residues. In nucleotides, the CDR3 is TGTGCCAGCAGACTTGAACTAGCGGGGGCTCATGAGCAGTTCTTC. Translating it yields CASRLELAGAHEQFF.

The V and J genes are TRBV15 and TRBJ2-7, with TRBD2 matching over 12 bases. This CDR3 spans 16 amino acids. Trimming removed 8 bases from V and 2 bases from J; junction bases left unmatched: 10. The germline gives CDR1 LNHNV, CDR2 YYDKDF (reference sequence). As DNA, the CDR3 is TGTGCCACCGAGGCTAGCGGGAGGGCCGGGACCTACGAGCAGTACTTC. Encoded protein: CATEASGRAGTYEQYF.

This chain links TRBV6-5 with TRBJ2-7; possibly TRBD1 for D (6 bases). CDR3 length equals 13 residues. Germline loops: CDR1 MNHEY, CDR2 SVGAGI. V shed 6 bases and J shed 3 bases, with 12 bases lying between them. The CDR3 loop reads CASRRGMGYEQYF. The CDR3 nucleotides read TGTGCCAGCAGGAGGGGGATGGGCTACGAGCAGTACTTC.

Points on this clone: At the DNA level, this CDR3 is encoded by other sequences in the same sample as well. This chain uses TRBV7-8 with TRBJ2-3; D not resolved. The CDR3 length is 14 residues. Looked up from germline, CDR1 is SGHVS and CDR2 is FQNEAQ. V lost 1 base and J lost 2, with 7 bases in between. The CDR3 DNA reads TGTGCCAGCAGCTTAGTAAGTTACACAGATACGCAGTATTTT. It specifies CASSLVSYTDTQYF.

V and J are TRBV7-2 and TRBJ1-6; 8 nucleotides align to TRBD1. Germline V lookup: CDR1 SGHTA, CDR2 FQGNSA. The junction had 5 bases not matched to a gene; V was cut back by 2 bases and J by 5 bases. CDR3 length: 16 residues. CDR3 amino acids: CASSLHQGANNSPLHF. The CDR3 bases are TGTGCCAGCAGCTTACATCAGGGGGCGAATAATTCACCCCTCCACTTT.

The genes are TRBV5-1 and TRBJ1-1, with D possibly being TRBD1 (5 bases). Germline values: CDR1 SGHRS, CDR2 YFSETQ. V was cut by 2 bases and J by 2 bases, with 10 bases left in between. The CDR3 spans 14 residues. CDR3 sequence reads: CASSLGVVNTEAFF. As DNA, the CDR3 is TGCGCCAGCAGCTTAGGGGTCGTAAACACTGAAGCTTTCTTT.

The CDR3 bases are TGTGCCAGTACCAGAAGACAGGGCTCTACGCCCTACGAGACCCAGTACTTC. Translated, it gives CASTRRQGSTPYETQYF. V gene TRBV19 combines with J gene TRBJ2-5, with 7 bases fitting TRBD1. The CDR3 consists of 17 residues. Trimming cost V 7 bases and J 5 bases; bases outside gene matches: 19. Looked up from germline, CDR1 is LNHDA and CDR2 is SQIVND (reference sequence).

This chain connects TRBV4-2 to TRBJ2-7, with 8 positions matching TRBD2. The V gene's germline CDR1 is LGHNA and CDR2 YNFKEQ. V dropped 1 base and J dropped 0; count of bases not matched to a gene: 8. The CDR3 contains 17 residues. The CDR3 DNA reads TGTGCCAGCAGCCAAGTTCTAGGGACTAGAGGCTCCTACGAGCAGTACTTC. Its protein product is CASSQVLGTRGSYEQYF.

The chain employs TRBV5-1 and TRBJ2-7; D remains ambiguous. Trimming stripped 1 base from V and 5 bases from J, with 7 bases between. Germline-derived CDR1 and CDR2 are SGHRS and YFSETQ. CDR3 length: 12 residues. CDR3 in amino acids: CASSLSGHEQYF. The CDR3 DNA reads TGCGCCAGCAGCTTGTCGGGCCACGAGCAGTACTTC.

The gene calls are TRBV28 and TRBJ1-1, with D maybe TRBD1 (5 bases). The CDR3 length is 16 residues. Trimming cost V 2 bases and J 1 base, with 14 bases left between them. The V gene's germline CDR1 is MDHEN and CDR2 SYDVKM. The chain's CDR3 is CASSLPTGGGNTEAFF. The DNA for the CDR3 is TGTGCCAGCAGTTTACCCACGGGCGGGGGGAACACTGAAGCTTTCTTT.

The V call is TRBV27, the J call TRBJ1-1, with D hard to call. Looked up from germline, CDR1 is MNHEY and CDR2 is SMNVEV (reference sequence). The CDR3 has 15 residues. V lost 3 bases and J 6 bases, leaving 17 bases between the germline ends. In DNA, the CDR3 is TGTGCCAGCAGTTTCGACGGAATTAAGGGAGCTGAAGCTTTCTTT. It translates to CASSFDGIKGAEAFF.

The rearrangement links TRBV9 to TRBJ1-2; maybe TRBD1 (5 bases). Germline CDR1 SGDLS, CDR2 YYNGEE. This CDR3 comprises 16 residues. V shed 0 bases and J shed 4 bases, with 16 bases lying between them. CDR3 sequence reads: CASSVGGRAYGYGYTF. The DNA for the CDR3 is TGTGCCAGCAGCGTAGGGGGCAGGGCTTATGGCTATGGCTACACCTTC.

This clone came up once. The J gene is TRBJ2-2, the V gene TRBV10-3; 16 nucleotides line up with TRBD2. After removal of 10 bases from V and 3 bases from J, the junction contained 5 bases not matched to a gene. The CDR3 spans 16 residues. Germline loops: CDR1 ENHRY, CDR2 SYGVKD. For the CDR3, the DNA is TGTGCCACAGGGACTAGCGGGAGGGGATACACCGGGGAGCTGTTTTTT. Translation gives CATGTSGRGYTGELFF.

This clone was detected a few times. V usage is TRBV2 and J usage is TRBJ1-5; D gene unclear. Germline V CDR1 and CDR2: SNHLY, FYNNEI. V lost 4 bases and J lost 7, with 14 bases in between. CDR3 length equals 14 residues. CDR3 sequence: CASSAFGSYQPQHF. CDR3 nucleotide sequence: TGTGCCAGCAGTGCCTTCGGGTCCTACCAGCCCCAGCATTTT. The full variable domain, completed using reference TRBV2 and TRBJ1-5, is EPEVTQTPSHQVTQMGQEVILRCVPISNHLYFYWYRQILGQKVEFLVSFYNNEISEKSEIFDDQFSVERPDGSNFTLKIRSTKLEDSAMYFCASSAFGSYQPQHFGDGTRLSIL.

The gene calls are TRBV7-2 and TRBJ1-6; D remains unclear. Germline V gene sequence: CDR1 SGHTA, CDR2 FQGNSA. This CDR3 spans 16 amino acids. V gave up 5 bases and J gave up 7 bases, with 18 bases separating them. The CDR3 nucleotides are TGTGCCAGCAGCCCTATGGCCCAAGGCTACAATTCACCCCTCCACTTT. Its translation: CASSPMAQGYNSPLHF.

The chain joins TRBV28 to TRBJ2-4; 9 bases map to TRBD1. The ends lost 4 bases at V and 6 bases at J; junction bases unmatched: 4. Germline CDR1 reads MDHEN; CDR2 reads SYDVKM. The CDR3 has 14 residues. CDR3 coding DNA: TGTGCCAGCAGTTCCCCGGGACAGGGAAACATTCAGTACTTC. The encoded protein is CASSSPGQGNIQYF. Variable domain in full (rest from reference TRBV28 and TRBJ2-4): DVKVTQSSRYLVKRTGEKVFLECVQDMDHENMFWYRQDPGLGLRLIYFSYDVKMKEKGDIPEGYSVSREKKERFSLILESASTNQTSMYLCASSSPGQGNIQYFGAGTRLSVL.

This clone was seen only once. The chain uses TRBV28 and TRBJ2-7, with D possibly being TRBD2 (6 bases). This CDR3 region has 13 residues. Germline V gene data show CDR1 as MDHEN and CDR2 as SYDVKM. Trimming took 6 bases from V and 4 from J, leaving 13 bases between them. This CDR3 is CASSQRLEYEQYF. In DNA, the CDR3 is TGTGCCAGCAGCCAAAGACTAGAGTACGAGCAGTACTTC.

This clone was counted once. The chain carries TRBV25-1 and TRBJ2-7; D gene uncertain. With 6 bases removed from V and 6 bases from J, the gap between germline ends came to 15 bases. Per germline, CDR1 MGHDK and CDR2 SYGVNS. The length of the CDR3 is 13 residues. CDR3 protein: CASRAGATSEQYF. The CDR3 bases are TGTGCCAGCAGAGCAGGTGCCACCTCCGAGCAGTACTTC.

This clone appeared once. The CDR3 spells CAIGGGGSEVSDTQYF. The CDR3 nucleotides read TGTGCCATCGGAGGGGGTGGTAGCGAAGTTTCAGATACGCAGTATTTT. The chain joins TRBV10-3 to TRBJ2-3; D possibly matches TRBD1 or TRBD2 (6 bases each). Germline CDR1 is ENHRY and CDR2 is SYGVKD. V was clipped by 8 bases and J by 4 bases, with 22 bases between them. The CDR3 extends over 16 amino acids.